The source of this T cell receptor beta chain is a study of cytomegalovirus exposure and HLA in healthy donors (dated 2017 in TCRdb). Regarding the complete study: According to a later analysis, one platform produced both the roughly 110 validation repertoires and the roughly 640 repertoires of the first cohort. The study aimed to test whether cataloging public T cell receptors could reveal signatures of past pathogen exposure. Along with the roughly 700-subject first cohort, a separate validation cohort of around 120 different subjects was used. To predict cytomegalovirus infection status, the study brought together high-throughput TCR immunosequencing, statistical association of individual TCRs with disease status, and machine learning. Findings and caveats that apply to the study as a whole: The authors suggested that the approach could potentially be extended to other disease states and immunological phenotypes. Cytomegalovirus status was reported to be diagnosed by the classifier with high specificity and sensitivity in both the original and validation cohorts. A later analysis found that TCRs clustered in the first cohort also tended to co-occur in the 130 or so validation repertoires, with just under 95% of cluster scores above 0. Three of the identified cytomegalovirus-associated TCR beta chains were confirmed in vitro to be specific for cytomegalovirus antigens. A later analysis lacked HLA typing for the validation cohort, so it scored co-occurrence in that cohort across all 120 repertoires. Most TCR sequences were seen in very few donors, while some public TCRs were found in many individuals. In the study, around 150 TCR beta chains were listed as associated with cytomegalovirus.

Preparation of the library involved the immunoSEQ multiplex PCR assay. On the study's bioinformatics: A statistical classification framework was developed to diagnose cytomegalovirus status using the catalog of TCR beta chain sequences. TCRdb retrieved this table from immuneACCESS and kept in-frame rearrangements only. Not all clones are present; in checked studies, unresolved V genes account for under half, and no reason is known for the remainder. The V and J calls and the clone size are those of that table, but D and trimming were determined from the DNA. Within this sample are about 78,000 clones, with 90% to 97% of them counted one time only. The leading ten clones occupy 1.5% to 2% of the sample. The donors belonged to the validation cohort of about 120 subjects, which was separate from the roughly 670-subject first cohort. Comment on this clone: Its antigen has not been determined. Qualities for individual bases were not recorded, and no much larger clone is one base off.

The specimen was PBMCs. The TCR was taken from a man in his late teens or twenties in good health and CMV-seropositive.

The DNA sequence is given as TGTGCCAGCAGCTTAGGCGCCTTCGAAGCTTTCTTT. Translated, it reads CASSLGAFEAFF. The chain is made from TRBV7-9 and TRBJ1-1; the D gene is unclear. CDR1 is given as SEHNR and CDR2 as FQNEAQ, both from the germline V gene (reference sequence). V gives up 1 base and J gives up 8 bases, and the segment between their germline ends measures 8 bases. The CDR3 goes from the cysteine to the phenylalanine over 12 residues. Only CDR3 DNA is held: 36 bases, read in frame from base 1.